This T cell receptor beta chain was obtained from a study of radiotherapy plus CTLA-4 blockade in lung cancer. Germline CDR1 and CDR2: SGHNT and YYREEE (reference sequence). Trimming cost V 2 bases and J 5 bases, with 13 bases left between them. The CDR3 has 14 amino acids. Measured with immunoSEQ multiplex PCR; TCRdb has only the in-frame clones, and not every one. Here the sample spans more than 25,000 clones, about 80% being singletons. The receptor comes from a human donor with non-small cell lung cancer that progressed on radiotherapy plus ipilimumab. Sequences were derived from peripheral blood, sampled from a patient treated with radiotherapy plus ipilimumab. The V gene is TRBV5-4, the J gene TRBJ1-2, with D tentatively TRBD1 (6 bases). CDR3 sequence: CASSFRGADYGYTF. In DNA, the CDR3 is TGTGCCAGCAGCTTCCGGGGGGCGGATTATGGCTACACCTTC.